One and the same sample provided the 8 T cell receptor beta chains below, sequenced in a study of circulating CD8 cells and anti-PD-1 response in melanoma. Sorting of live CD3+CD8+TCRalphabeta+ cells by PD-1 and/or TIGIT gave four subsets. Each library started from around 14 ng of total RNA using the QIAseq Immune Repertoire TCR panel. TCRdb fed the reads into MiXCR, producing one record per CDR3 protein. The data contain roughly 800 distinct CDR3 sequences, approximately 13% of them seen just once; the ten biggest clones take up 45%. Sequenced material: CD8+ T cells from PBMCs, taken at baseline or after one month of anti-PD-1 therapy (not recorded which). The receptors originated from a human donor with melanoma.

This clonotype was detected only a few times. The V gene is TRBV25-1, the J gene TRBJ2-3, with a tentative D call TRBD2 (5 bases). V lost 7 bases and J 5 bases, leaving 7 bases between the germline ends. The length of the CDR3 is 11 residues. From germline, CDR1 is MGHDK and CDR2 SYGVNS. The CDR3 reads CASTAGDTQYF. For the CDR3, the DNA is TGTGCCAGCACCGCGGGAGATACGCAGTATTTT.

As for this clonotype: Mismatch with germline at one junction end may stem from a read error. This chain joins TRBV5-4 and TRBJ1-1; possibly TRBD1 for D (6 bases). CDR1 is SGHNT, CDR2 YYREEE, per germline (reference sequence). The CDR3 runs 14 residues. CDR3 residues: CASSLTGHYTEAFF. The DNA of the CDR3 is TGTGCCAGCAGCTTGACGGGACACTACACTGAAGCTTTTTTT.

By share, this clonotype ranks as medium-sized. This chain joins TRBV4-3 and TRBJ1-5; D is ambiguous. With 3 bases removed from V and 5 bases from J, the gap between germline ends came to 11 bases. Germline V gives CDR1 LGHNA, CDR2 YSLEER. The CDR3 totals 14 residues. The CDR3 nucleotides read TGCGCCAGCAGCCAGGAGGACGGTGATCAGCCCCAGCATTTT. This codes for CASSQEDGDQPQHF.

This clonotype qualifies as medium-sized. The CDR3 DNA sequence: TGTGCCAGTAGTATCCATAGCGGACCTCTCAATGAGCAGTTCTTC. It codes for CASSIHSGPLNEQFF. The rearrangement links TRBV19 to TRBJ2-1, with a tentative D call TRBD2 (6 bases). The V end was cut by 3 bases, the J end by 6 bases, with 15 bases between. The CDR3 has 15 amino acids. Per germline, CDR1 LNHDA and CDR2 SQIVND (reference sequence).

A word on this clonotype: A read error may explain this, as a much larger clone is one base away. The V call is TRBV7-3, the J call TRBJ2-4, with 8 bases lining up with TRBD1. The germline V gene encodes CDR1 SGHTA and CDR2 FQGTGA. The CDR3 runs 13 residues. CDR3 region: CASSPTGVNIQHF. Written as DNA, the CDR3 is TGTGCCAGCAGCCCGACAGGGGTTAACATTCAGCACTTC.

This clonotype was observed a few times. This chain joins TRBV6-6 and TRBJ2-3, with D hard to call. CDR3 length equals 12 residues. CDR1 MNHNY and CDR2 SVGAGI come from the germline V gene (reference sequence). Trimming took off 2 bases at V and 4 bases at J, with 4 bases between the two ends. CDR3 nucleotide sequence: TGTGCCAGCAGTTACCTTCCAGATACGCAGTATTTT. Protein sequence: CASSYLPDTQYF.

This clonotype has only a few counts. V is TRBV11-2 and J is TRBJ2-3; the D gene is possibly TRBD1 (5 bases). CDR3 length equals 16 residues. V was shortened by 0 bases and J by 4 bases, with 14 bases between the two germline ends. Germline lookup yields CDR1 SGHAT and CDR2 FQNNGV. The CDR3 reads CASSLDIGQGADTQYF. DNA for the CDR3: TGTGCCAGCAGCTTAGATATTGGGCAGGGTGCAGATACGCAGTATTTT.

In this sample, this clonotype is medium-sized. The chain has TRBV4-1 and TRBJ2-1, with TRBD2 matching 8 bases. J gave up 2 bases and V 0 bases, and 6 bases lay outside the gene matches. The CDR3 is 17 amino acids. Germline V CDR1 and CDR2: MGHRA, YSYEKL. CDR3 sequence reads: CASSQDITSGTYNEQFF. The CDR3 DNA is TGCGCCAGCAGCCAAGATATAACTAGCGGTACCTACAATGAGCAGTTCTTC.